This TCR beta chain emerged from a study of T cell changes during pregnancy in multiple sclerosis. The germline V gene has CDR1 MGHRA and CDR2 YSYEKL. This CDR3 comprises 16 residues. Using immunoSEQ multiplex PCR, the repertoire was profiled, and TCRdb retains in-frame clones only, with some absent. The sample yields tens of thousands of clones, just over 90% seen once. V and J are TRBV4-1 and TRBJ2-5; 7 bases are a match to TRBD1. The J call may be faulty, since TRBJ2-7 better matches the DNA end. This TCR came from a female donor with multiple sclerosis, enrolled in a pregnancy study. Sequencing used CD8+ T cells from peripheral blood mononuclear cells, obtained in the second trimester of pregnancy. The CDR3 DNA reads TGCGCCAGCAGCCAGGACTCGACAGGGTATGTTCCCGAGCAGTACTTC. It codes for CASSQDSTGYVPEQYF.